Each of the 7 T cell receptor beta chains below was sequenced from the same sample in a study of identical twins (dated by TCRdb to the mid-2010s). Receptor amplification or capture employed 5' RACE. The listed sequencing device is Illumina HiSeq 2000. TCRdb reran the public reads through fastp at Q25 and MiXCR, keeping productive beta chains. Under each unique CDR3 protein, matching rows form one entry showing the most common genes and DNA. This sample comprises 200,000 to 250,000 distinct CDR3 sequences, approximately 7.9% of them detected only once. Clones ranked in the top ten supply around 5% of the sample. These data also formed part of another study, on yellow fever vaccine responses in identical twins.

Sequences were obtained from CD8+ T cells sorted from blood. These receptors were taken from a woman between 18 and 29 years old in good health.

The chain joins TRBV7-6 to TRBJ2-7; 9 positions match TRBD1. The V gene end was trimmed by 5 bases and the J gene end by 3 bases; junction bases not matched to a gene: 8. CDR3 length: 15 amino acids. The V gene's germline CDR1 is SGHVS and CDR2 FNYEAQ. The CDR3 nucleotides are TGTGCCAGCAGCCCCGGGACAGGGACTTTCTACGAGCAGTACGTC. It translates to CASSPGTGTFYEQYV.

This clonotype has a count of ten or more. J is TRBJ2-7 and V is TRBV20-1; TRBD2 might be the D (6 bases). The germline CDR1 and CDR2 sequences are DFQATT and SNEGSKA (reference sequence). The CDR3 is made up of 15 amino acids. Trimming left V 1 base short and J 0 bases short, with 13 bases between. In DNA form, the CDR3 reads TGCAGTGCTAGAGGGGTTGGGACTCACTCCTACGAGCAGTACTTC. Its translation: CSARGVGTHSYEQYF.

This clonotype was picked up many times. The chain uses TRBV28 and TRBJ1-2, with a weak D call TRBD1 (6 bases). The V end was cut by 6 bases, the J end by 4 bases, with 15 bases between. Germline CDR1 MDHEN, CDR2 SYDVKM. The CDR3 extends over 14 amino acids. DNA of the CDR3: TGTGCCAGCAGCCCCCAGCAGGGGAGCTATGGCTACACCTTC. Translating gives CASSPQQGSYGYTF.

There are a few counts of this clonotype. The V gene is TRBV20-1, the J gene TRBJ2-1, with D unclear. Trimming took 2 bases from V and 8 from J, leaving 16 bases between them. This CDR3 contains 14 residues. From germline, CDR1 is DFQATT and CDR2 SNEGSKA (reference sequence). CDR3 in DNA: TGCAGTGCTAGACCGGCCCCACGGCCAGATGAGCAGTTCTTC. Its protein is CSARPAPRPDEQFF.

Many counts were recorded for this clonotype. The V and J genes are TRBV2 and TRBJ2-7; D not resolved. The germline V gene has CDR1 SNHLY and CDR2 FYNNEI. V was trimmed by 6 bases and J by 7 bases, leaving 13 bases between them. This CDR3 has 12 residues. CDR3 sequence (DNA): TGTGCCAGCAGCGCACTCGGTACGGAGCAGTACTTC. It yields the protein CASSALGTEQYF.

Many counts were recorded for this clonotype. This chain connects TRBV3-1 to TRBJ1-1; no clear D. Germline CDR1 and CDR2: LGHDT and YNNKEL (reference sequence). V was cut by 5 bases and J by 3 bases, with 7 bases left in between. This CDR3 is built from 12 residues. The CDR3: CASSLRYTEAFF. The CDR3 DNA follows: TGTGCCAGCAGCTTACGTTACACTGAAGCTTTCTTT.

This clonotype was seen many times. The chain is built from TRBV20-1 and TRBJ2-7; weak D call: TRBD1 (6 bases). Germline CDR1 is DFQATT and CDR2 is SNEGSKA (reference sequence). The CDR3 totals 12 residues. V was pared by 3 bases and J by 4 bases, with 10 bases between. The CDR3 sequence: CSASADRYEQYV. In DNA form, the CDR3 reads TGCAGTGCTAGCGCAGACAGGTACGAGCAGTACGTC.